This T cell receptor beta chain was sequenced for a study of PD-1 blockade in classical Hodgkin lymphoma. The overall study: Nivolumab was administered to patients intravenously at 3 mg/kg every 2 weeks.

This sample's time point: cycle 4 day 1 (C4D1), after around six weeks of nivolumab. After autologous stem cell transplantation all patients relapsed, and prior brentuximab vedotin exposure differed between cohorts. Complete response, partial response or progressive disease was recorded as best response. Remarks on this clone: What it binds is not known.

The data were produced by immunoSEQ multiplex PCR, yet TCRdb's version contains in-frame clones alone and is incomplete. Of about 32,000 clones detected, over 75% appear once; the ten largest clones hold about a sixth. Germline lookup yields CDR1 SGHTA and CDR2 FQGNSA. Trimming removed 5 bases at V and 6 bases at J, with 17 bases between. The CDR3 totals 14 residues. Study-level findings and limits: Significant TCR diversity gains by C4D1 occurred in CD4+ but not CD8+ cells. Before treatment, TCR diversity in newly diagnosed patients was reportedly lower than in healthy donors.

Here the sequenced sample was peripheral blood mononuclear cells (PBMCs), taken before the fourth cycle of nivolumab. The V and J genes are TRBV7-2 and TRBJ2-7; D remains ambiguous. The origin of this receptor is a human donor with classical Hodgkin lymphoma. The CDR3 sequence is CASSTLVGLGEQYF. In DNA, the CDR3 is TGTGCCAGCAGCACCCTAGTGGGGTTGGGCGAGCAGTACTTC. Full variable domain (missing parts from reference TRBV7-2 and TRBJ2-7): GAGVSQSPSNKVTEKGKDVELRCDPISGHTALYWYRQSLGQGLEFLIYFQGNSAPDKSGLPSDRFSAERTGGSVSTLTIQRTQQEDSAVYLCASSTLVGLGEQYFGPGTRLTVT.